Reported below is one T cell receptor (beta chain). In the original processing: Estimation of nucleated cell counts relied on the amplification of reference gene primers. Profiled with immunoSEQ multiplex PCR; TCRdb holds only in-frame clones, not every one. V, J and clone size were drawn from that table, and D and trimming were deduced from the DNA. Here the sample spans 60,000 to 70,000 clones, 88% being singletons. The CDR3 totals 15 residues. The germline V gene has CDR1 SGDLS and CDR2 YYNGEE. V trimming: 3 bases; J trimming: 2 bases; junction bases outside the gene matches: 3. The sample is drawn from a study of blood T cell repertoires in COVID-19.

Sequenced material: peripheral blood. This TCR came from a woman aged 60-70 years with COVID-19, enrolled during active disease. This rearrangement joins TRBV9 to TRBJ2-5; TRBD2 aligns across 11 bases. The DNA of the CDR3 is TGTGCCAGCAGCGCGACTAGCGGGGCTCAAGAGACCCAGTACTTC. Its translation is CASSATSGAQETQYF.